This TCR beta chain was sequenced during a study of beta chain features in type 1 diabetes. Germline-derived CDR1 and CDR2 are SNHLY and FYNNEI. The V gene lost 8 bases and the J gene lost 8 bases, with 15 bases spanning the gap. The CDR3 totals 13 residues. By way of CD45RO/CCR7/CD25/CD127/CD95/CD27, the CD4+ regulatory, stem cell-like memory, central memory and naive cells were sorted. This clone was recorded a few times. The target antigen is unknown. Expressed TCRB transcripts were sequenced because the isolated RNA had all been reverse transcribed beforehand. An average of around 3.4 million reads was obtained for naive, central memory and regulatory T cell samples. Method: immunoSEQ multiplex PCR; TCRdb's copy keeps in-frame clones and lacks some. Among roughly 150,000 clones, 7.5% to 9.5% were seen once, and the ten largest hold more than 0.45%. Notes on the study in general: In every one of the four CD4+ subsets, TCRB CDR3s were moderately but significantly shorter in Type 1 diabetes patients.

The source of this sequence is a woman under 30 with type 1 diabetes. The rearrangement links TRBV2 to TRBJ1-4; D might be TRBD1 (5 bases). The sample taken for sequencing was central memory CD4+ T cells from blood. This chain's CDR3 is CASAYQGGEKLFF. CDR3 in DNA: TGTGCCAGCGCTTATCAGGGAGGGGAAAAACTGTTTTTT.